This TCR beta chain appears in the sequencing data of a study of cytomegalovirus exposure and HLA in healthy donors. Across the whole study: The approximately 710 first-cohort repertoires and the roughly 130 validation repertoires shared the same platform, a later analysis reported.

Study outcomes and limitations: In vitro confirmation showed three CMV-associated chains to be CMV antigen specific. Rare TCR sequences dominated, though some public TCRs recurred in many donors.

TCRdb keeps only in-frame clones here, not all; method: immunoSEQ multiplex PCR. Among approximately 82,000 clones listed, 90% to 95% were seen once. The donors were part of the validation cohort, which consisted of some 120 subjects and was separate from the first cohort of under 750 subjects. As concerns this clone: Its cognate antigen is unknown.

Sequenced input: PBMCs. The receptor was isolated from a man between 18 and 29 years old in good health and CMV-seronegative.

The CDR3 loop is CASSLFRSTDTQYF. The CDR3 DNA is TGTGCCAGCAGTTTATTTCGGAGCACAGATACGCAGTATTTT. The rearrangement uses TRBV27 and TRBJ2-3; D gene uncertain. Germline-derived CDR1 and CDR2 are MNHEY and SMNVEV (reference sequence). V lost 1 base and J 0 bases, leaving 5 bases between the germline ends. The CDR3 is 14 residues long.